Presented here are 28 T cell receptor beta chains from one specimen sequenced in a study of blood T cells in healthy people across ages. Primers used in a second PCR of roughly 6 to 11 cycles were a sample-barcoded 5' primer and a J-beta primer mix. TCRdb independently ran MiXCR on the 5' RACE reads; one entry per CDR3 protein. The repertoire holds hundreds of thousands of distinct CDR3 sequences, with roughly 50% as singletons. The sequenced sample was blood. The receptors come from a man aged 25 to 45 in good health.

The genes are TRBV20-1 and TRBJ1-2; 7 bases are shared with TRBD1. Trimming took 1 base from V and 12 from J; bases not matched to a gene: 11. Germline V gene data show CDR1 as DFQATT and CDR2 as SNEGSKA (reference sequence). This CDR3 has 13 residues. The CDR3 reads CSARGTDRPGDTF. The CDR3 DNA follows: TGCAGTGCTAGAGGCACGGACAGGCCAGGGGACACCTTC.

The V gene is TRBV29-1, the J gene TRBJ2-2; 9 nucleotides align to TRBD1. Trimming cost V 8 bases and J 2 bases; bases outside gene matches: 3. The germline V gene has CDR1 SQVTM and CDR2 ANQGSEA. The length of the CDR3 is 13 residues. CDR3 coding DNA: TGCAGCTCGGGACAGGGTAACACCGGGGAGCTGTTTTTT. Translation: CSSGQGNTGELFF.

The chain links TRBV15 to TRBJ2-5; 8 nucleotides align to TRBD2. This CDR3 region has 16 residues. V lost 0 bases, J lost 5 bases, and 8 bases stayed unmatched. The germline V gene encodes CDR1 LNHNV and CDR2 YYDKDF (reference sequence). The DNA of the CDR3 is TGTGCCACCAGCAGAGATAGCGGGGCAGGGTGGGAGACCCAGTACTTC. Its protein product is CATSRDSGAGWETQYF. Full variable domain (rest looked up from reference TRBV15 and TRBJ2-5): DAMVIQNPRYQVTQFGKPVTLSCSQTLNHNVMYWYQQKSSQAPKLLFHYYDKDFNNEADTPDNFQSRRPNTSFCFLDIRSPGLGDTAMYLCATSRDSGAGWETQYFGPGTRLLVL.

On this clonotype itself: This sequence may be a read error, since a much larger clone differs from it by one base. The CDR3 DNA reads TGTGCCAGCAGTGAACGGGTGGGCCCGAGCCCTTACGAGCAGTACTTC. Amino acids: CASSERVGPSPYEQYF. The chain employs TRBV6-1 and TRBJ2-7; D gene unclear. V dropped 2 bases and J dropped 4 bases, with 18 bases sitting between them. Germline CDR1 and CDR2: MNHNS and SASEGT. This CDR3 is built from 16 residues.

This clonotype appeared a few times. The V gene is TRBV4-3, the J gene TRBJ1-4, with TRBD1 matching 10 bases. V was clipped by 0 bases and J by 6 bases; unmatched bases: 4. The CDR3 covers 16 residues. Germline lookup yields CDR1 LGHNA and CDR2 YSLEER. The DNA of the CDR3 is TGCGCCAGCAGCCAAGACCGCGGGACAGGGGATGAAAAACTGTTTTTT. This codes for CASSQDRGTGDEKLFF.

The chain uses TRBV18 and TRBJ1-1; 8 bases match TRBD1. Germline CDR1 is KGHSH and CDR2 is LQKENI. V trimming: 6 bases; J trimming: 4 bases; junction bases outside the gene matches: 10. The length of the CDR3 is 15 residues. The CDR3 is CASSRTTGASTEAFF. The CDR3 DNA reads as TGTGCCAGCTCGCGTACGACAGGGGCGAGCACTGAAGCTTTCTTT.

The genes are TRBV2 and TRBJ1-2, with D maybe TRBD1 (6 bases). Trimming removed 4 bases from V and 1 base from J, with 10 bases in between. The CDR3 runs to 14 residues. Germline assignment: CDR1 SNHLY and CDR2 FYNNEI. This CDR3 is CASSAQGRNYGYTF. The CDR3 DNA follows: TGTGCCAGCAGTGCCCAGGGGCGTAACTATGGCTACACCTTC.

This clonotype was counted between two and nine times. The chain combines TRBV7-3 with TRBJ2-1, with D perhaps TRBD1 (6 bases). The CDR3 runs 15 residues. In germline, CDR1 is SGHTA, CDR2 FQGTGA. Trimming took 5 bases from V and 3 from J, leaving 14 bases between them. The DNA of the CDR3 is TGTGCCAGCAGCGTACAGGGAACGTACTACAATGAGCAGTTCTTC. It yields the protein CASSVQGTYYNEQFF. Full variable domain (missing parts from reference TRBV7-3 and TRBJ2-1): GAGVSQTPSNKVTEKGKYVELRCDPISGHTALYWYRQSLGQGPEFLIYFQGTGAADDSGLPNDRFFAVRPEGSVSTLKIQRTERGDSAVYLCASSVQGTYYNEQFFGPGTRLTVL.

The chain recombines TRBV15 with TRBJ2-5; the D gene is possibly TRBD1 (6 bases). V was shortened by 2 bases and J by 4 bases, with 11 bases between the two germline ends. Germline V gene data show CDR1 as LNHNV and CDR2 as YYDKDF (reference sequence). The CDR3 sequence is 14 residues long. CDR3 residues: CATSRQGSGETQYF. CDR3 coding DNA: TGTGCCACCAGCAGACAGGGGTCGGGAGAGACCCAGTACTTC.

The rearrangement uses TRBV25-1 and TRBJ2-5, with 7 bases fitting TRBD1. CDR1 is MGHDK, CDR2 SYGVNS, per germline. V was pared by 7 bases and J by 5 bases, with 7 bases of the junction left unmatched. This CDR3 is built from 13 residues. The CDR3, as DNA: TGTGCCAGCATCGGACAGGCTGGGGAGACCCAGTACTTC. Translation: CASIGQAGETQYF.

The V gene is TRBV4-1, the J gene TRBJ2-3; unclear D gene. Trimming cost V 0 bases and J 0 bases, with 7 bases left between them. Germline-derived CDR1 and CDR2 are MGHRA and YSYEKL. The CDR3 is 15 amino acids. CDR3 sequence: CASSQEVPSTDTQYF. The CDR3 DNA follows: TGCGCCAGCAGCCAAGAAGTCCCTAGCACAGATACGCAGTATTTT.

This clonotype was counted between two and nine times. The chain has TRBV29-1 and TRBJ1-1, with TRBD1 as a possible D gene (5 bases). CDR1 SQVTM and CDR2 ANQGSEA come from the germline V gene. The CDR3 has 10 amino acids. Between the trimmed V and J ends, which lost 5 bases and 11 bases, there was a span of 12 bases. The DNA for the CDR3 is TGCAGCGTTCTGGACACCGAGGCTTTCTTT. Translation: CSVLDTEAFF. Full variable domain (missing parts from reference TRBV29-1 and TRBJ1-1): SAVISQKPSRDICQRGTSLTIQCQVDSQVTMMFWYRQQPGQSLTLIATANQGSEATYESGFVIDKFPISRPNLTFSTLTVSNMSPEDSSIYLCSVLDTEAFFGQGTRLTVV.

This chain joins TRBV20-1 and TRBJ1-5; D uncertain. V gave up 6 bases and J gave up 2 bases, with 11 bases separating them. The length of the CDR3 is 13 residues. The germline CDR1 and CDR2 sequences are DFQATT and SNEGSKA (reference sequence). Here the CDR3 reads CSAPTRGNQPQHF. The CDR3 DNA sequence: TGCAGTGCCCCTACACGGGGCAATCAGCCCCAGCATTTT.

This clonotype was recorded only once. The rearrangement joins TRBV4-3 to TRBJ1-1; no definite D call. The V and J ends lost 8 bases and 3 bases respectively, with 16 bases between them. The CDR3 spans 14 residues. From germline, CDR1 is LGHNA and CDR2 YSLEER. The CDR3 region is CASSKIATDTEAFF. The DNA for the CDR3 is TGCGCCAGCTCTAAAATCGCCACGGACACTGAAGCTTTCTTT.

V gene TRBV30 combines with J gene TRBJ2-4; 8 bases are a match to TRBD1. CDR3 size: 12 residues. Germline CDR1 is GTSNPN and CDR2 is SVGIG (reference sequence). With 0 bases clipped from V and 12 bases from J, the junction kept 4 bases outside the gene matches. The CDR3 reads CAWSVTGGDQYF. CDR3 DNA: TGTGCCTGGAGTGTAACAGGGGGAGATCAGTACTTC.

The V call is TRBV5-1, the J call TRBJ2-3, with D possibly TRBD2 on 5 matching bases. Germline lookup yields CDR1 SGHRS and CDR2 YFSETQ. Trimming left V 2 bases short and J 2 bases short, with 12 bases between. The CDR3 loop spans 15 amino acids. The DNA of the CDR3 is TGCGCCAGCAGCTTTTCCCAGAGGGACACAGATACGCAGTATTTT. This encodes CASSFSQRDTDTQYF. The whole variable domain, remainder taken from reference TRBV5-1 and TRBJ2-3, is KAGVTQTPRYLIKTRGQQVTLSCSPISGHRSVSWYQQTPGQGLQFLFEYFSETQRNKGNFPGRFSGRQFSNSRSEMNVSTLELGDSALYLCASSFSQRDTDTQYFGPGTRLTVL.

The chain couples TRBV3-1 to TRBJ2-7; no reliable D call. Trimming shortened V by 0 bases and J by 2 bases, and 11 bases separated the two germline ends. The length of the CDR3 is 15 residues. Looked up from germline, CDR1 is LGHDT and CDR2 is YNNKEL (reference sequence). The CDR3 DNA reads as TGTGCCAGCAGCCAAGATCTCAGTTCAACCTACGAGCAGTACTTC. It specifies CASSQDLSSTYEQYF.

This clonotype was seen more than once but under ten times. The chain uses TRBV7-9 and TRBJ2-3; the D call may be TRBD1 or TRBD2 (6 bases each). V dropped 6 bases and J dropped 2 bases, with 18 bases sitting between them. The germline V gene has CDR1 SEHNR and CDR2 FQNEAQ (reference sequence). The CDR3 covers 16 residues. CDR3: CASSYRARGPTDTQYF. As DNA, the CDR3 is TGTGCCAGCAGTTACAGGGCACGGGGGCCCACAGATACGCAGTATTTT.

The V gene is TRBV21-1, the J gene TRBJ2-4; TRBD1 is the table's D call, not checked against the DNA. TRBV21-1 is an annotated pseudogene. This CDR3 region has 16 residues. CDR3 DNA sequence: TGTGCCAGCAGCCCCGGGACACCACTAGCCAAAAACATTCAGTACTTC. Its protein product is CASSPGTPLAKNIQYF.

The chain employs TRBV19 and TRBJ2-7; 7 nucleotides match TRBD1. Trimming removed 7 bases from V and 3 bases from J; junction bases left unmatched: 15. The germline CDR1 and CDR2 sequences are LNHDA and SQIVND (reference sequence). The CDR3 runs 16 residues. Here the CDR3 reads CASISFPRDSDYEQYF. The DNA of the CDR3 is TGTGCCAGTATCTCCTTTCCCCGGGACAGCGACTACGAGCAGTACTTC.

The chain joins TRBV6-6 to TRBJ2-5; perhaps TRBD2 as D (7 bases). Trimming took off 0 bases at V and 5 bases at J, with 13 bases between the two ends. Germline V lookup: CDR1 MNHNY, CDR2 SVGAGI (reference sequence). CDR3 size: 15 residues. As DNA, the CDR3 is TGTGCCAGCAGTTACTCGAAAGGGGGAGGGGAGACCCAGTACTTC. Amino acids: CASSYSKGGGETQYF.

The chain has TRBV7-2 and TRBJ2-1; D uncertain. This CDR3 region has 17 residues. V lost 2 bases, J lost 0 bases, and 14 bases lay in between. The germline CDR1 and CDR2 sequences are SGHTA and FQGNSA. For the CDR3, the DNA is TGTGCCAGCAGCTTAATACTCGCAGCAAGCTCCTACAATGAGCAGTTCTTC. It codes for CASSLILAASSYNEQFF.

V is TRBV5-1 and J is TRBJ2-1; D is ambiguous. The V gene lost 3 bases and the J gene lost 2 bases, with 15 bases spanning the gap. The germline V gene has CDR1 SGHRS and CDR2 YFSETQ. The length of the CDR3 is 16 residues. The CDR3 spells CASSSVPQGTYNEQFF. In nucleotides, the CDR3 is TGCGCCAGCAGCTCGGTCCCCCAAGGAACCTACAATGAGCAGTTCTTC.

V is TRBV28 and J is TRBJ2-4; D is unresolved. CDR3 length equals 14 residues. The V and J ends lost 5 bases and 5 bases respectively, with 13 bases between them. CDR1 and CDR2 from the germline V gene are MDHEN and SYDVKM. Written as DNA, the CDR3 is TGTGCCAGCAGTCTTTCTTGGCCCCAAAACATTCAGTACTTC. Amino acid sequence: CASSLSWPQNIQYF. The variable domain in full, with the rest retrieved from reference TRBV28 and TRBJ2-4, is DVKVTQSSRYLVKRTGEKVFLECVQDMDHENMFWYRQDPGLGLRLIYFSYDVKMKEKGDIPEGYSVSREKKERFSLILESASTNQTSMYLCASSLSWPQNIQYFGAGTRLSVL.

This clonotype was seen a few times. The rearrangement uses TRBV4-1 and TRBJ2-7; D perhaps matches TRBD2 (5 bases). Germline CDR1 MGHRA, CDR2 YSYEKL. The CDR3 runs 16 residues. The V end lost 0 bases, the J end lost 0 bases, and 12 bases lay between the germline ends. CDR3 loop: CASSQDKEERSYEQYF. The CDR3, as DNA: TGCGCCAGCAGCCAAGATAAGGAGGAGCGCTCCTACGAGCAGTACTTC.

This rearrangement joins TRBV7-2 to TRBJ1-4; weak D call: TRBD1 (5 bases). Germline V gives CDR1 SGHTA, CDR2 FQGNSA. The V end was cut by 0 bases, the J end by 4 bases, with 12 bases between. The CDR3 consists of 16 residues. The CDR3 nucleotides read TGTGCCAGCAGCTTAGCATCCAGGGCCTTTAATGAAAAACTGTTTTTT. This codes for CASSLASRAFNEKLFF.

The sample holds many counts of this clonotype. J is TRBJ2-1 and V is TRBV29-1, with D hard to call. This CDR3 spans 10 amino acids. Germline CDR1 is SQVTM and CDR2 is ANQGSEA. Trimming removed 4 bases from V and 7 bases from J, with 5 bases in between. CDR3 DNA: TGCAGCGTTGGGCGGAATGAGCAGTTCTTC. Protein: CSVGRNEQFF.

The chain couples TRBV28 to TRBJ2-7; perhaps D is TRBD1 or TRBD2 (5 bases each). The CDR3 is made up of 16 amino acids. The V gene lost 5 bases and the J gene lost 2 bases, with 19 bases spanning the gap. Germline CDR1 reads MDHEN; CDR2 reads SYDVKM. CDR3 bases: TGTGCCAGCAGTGCCCCCACGGGACCCCAAACCTACGAGCAGTACTTC. This translates into CASSAPTGPQTYEQYF.